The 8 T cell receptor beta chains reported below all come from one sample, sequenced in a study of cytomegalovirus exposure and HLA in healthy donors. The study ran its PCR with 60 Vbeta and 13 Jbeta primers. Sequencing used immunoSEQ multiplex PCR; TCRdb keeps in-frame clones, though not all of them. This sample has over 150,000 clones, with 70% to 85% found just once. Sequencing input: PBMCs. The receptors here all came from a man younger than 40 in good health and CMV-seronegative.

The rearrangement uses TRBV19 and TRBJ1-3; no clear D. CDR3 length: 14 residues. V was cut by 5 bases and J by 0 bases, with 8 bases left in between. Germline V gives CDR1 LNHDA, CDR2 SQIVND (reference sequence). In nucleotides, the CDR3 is TGTGCCAGTAGTTTAACAGACTCTGGAAACACCATATATTTT. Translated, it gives CASSLTDSGNTIYF.

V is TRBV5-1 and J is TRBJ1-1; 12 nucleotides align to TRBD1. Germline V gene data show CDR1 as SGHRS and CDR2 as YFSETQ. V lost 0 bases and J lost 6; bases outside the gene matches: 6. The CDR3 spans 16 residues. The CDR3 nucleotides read TGCGCCAGCAGCTTGGATTACGGGACAGGGGGCCCTGAAGCTTTCTTT. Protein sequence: CASSLDYGTGGPEAFF.

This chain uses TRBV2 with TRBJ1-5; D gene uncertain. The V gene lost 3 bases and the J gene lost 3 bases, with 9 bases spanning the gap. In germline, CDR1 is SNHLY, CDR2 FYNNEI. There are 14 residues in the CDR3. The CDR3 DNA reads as TGTGCCAGCAGTGAGACTGACCCCAATCAGCCCCAGCATTTT. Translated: CASSETDPNQPQHF.

CDR3 DNA: TGCGCCAGCAGCTCCACCGGGACAGGGACGACCGGGGAGCTGTTTTTT. Translating it yields CASSSTGTGTTGELFF. V usage is TRBV5-1 and J usage is TRBJ2-2; 9 nucleotides line up with TRBD1. This CDR3 is 16 amino acids long. V was clipped by 3 bases and J by 5 bases; unmatched bases: 8. CDR1 is SGHRS and CDR2 is YFSETQ in the germline V gene. Drawing the rest from reference TRBV5-1 and TRBJ2-2, the complete variable domain is KAGVTQTPRYLIKTRGQQVTLSCSPISGHRSVSWYQQTPGQGLQFLFEYFSETQRNKGNFPGRFSGRQFSNSRSEMNVSTLELGDSALYLCASSSTGTGTTGELFFGEGSRLTVL.

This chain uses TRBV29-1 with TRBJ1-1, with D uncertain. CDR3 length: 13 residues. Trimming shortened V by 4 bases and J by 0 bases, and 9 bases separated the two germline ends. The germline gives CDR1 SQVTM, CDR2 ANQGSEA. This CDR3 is CSVASQLNTEAFF. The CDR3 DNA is TGCAGCGTTGCCTCGCAGTTGAACACTGAAGCTTTCTTT.

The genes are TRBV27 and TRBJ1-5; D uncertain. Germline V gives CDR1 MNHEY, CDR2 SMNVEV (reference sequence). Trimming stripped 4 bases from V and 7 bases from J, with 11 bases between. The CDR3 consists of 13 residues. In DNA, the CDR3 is TGTGCCAGCAGTTATTCCTCTGGCCAGCCCCAGCATTTT. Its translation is CASSYSSGQPQHF.

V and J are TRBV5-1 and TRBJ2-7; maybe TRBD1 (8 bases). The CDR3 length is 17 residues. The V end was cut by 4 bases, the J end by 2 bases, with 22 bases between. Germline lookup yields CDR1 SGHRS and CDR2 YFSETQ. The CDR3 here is CASSPKRGGTGAYEQYF. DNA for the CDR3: TGCGCCAGCAGCCCCAAGAGGGGGGGGACAGGCGCCTACGAGCAGTACTTC.

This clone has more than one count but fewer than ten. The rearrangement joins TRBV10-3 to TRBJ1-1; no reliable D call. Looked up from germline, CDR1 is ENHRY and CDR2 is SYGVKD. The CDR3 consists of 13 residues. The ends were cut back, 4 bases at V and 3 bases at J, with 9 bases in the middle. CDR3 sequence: CAISATVDTEAFF. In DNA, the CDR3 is TGTGCCATCAGTGCCACAGTGGACACTGAAGCTTTCTTT.